The clone carrying this TCR beta chain was seen a few times. Its cognate antigen is unknown. The source of the sample is a study of T cell repertoires in cytomegalovirus infection. MiXCR, applied by TCRdb to the reads, yields one record per CDR3 protein. The table has about 340,000 distinct CDR3 sequences, 29% seen once. Trimming removed 2 bases from V and 5 bases from J, with 10 bases in between. The CDR3 totals 15 residues. Germline lookup yields CDR1 SGHTA and CDR2 FQGTGA. Findings and limits, study-wide: Dominating the ex vivo response were TCR beta clonotypes that were CMV-specific and HLA-C-restricted.

This sequence was found in a human donor in good health (CMV status not recorded). Some clones in this sample may be carry-over from other donors' samples. This rearrangement joins TRBV7-3 to TRBJ1-6, with a possible D match to TRBD1 (5 bases). The sequences come from cultured PBMCs, collected from culture after CMV antigen stimulation. The CDR3 region has the DNA TGTGCCAGCAGCTTATCGGCAGGGAATAATTCACCCCTCCACTTT. It encodes CASSLSAGNNSPLHF.